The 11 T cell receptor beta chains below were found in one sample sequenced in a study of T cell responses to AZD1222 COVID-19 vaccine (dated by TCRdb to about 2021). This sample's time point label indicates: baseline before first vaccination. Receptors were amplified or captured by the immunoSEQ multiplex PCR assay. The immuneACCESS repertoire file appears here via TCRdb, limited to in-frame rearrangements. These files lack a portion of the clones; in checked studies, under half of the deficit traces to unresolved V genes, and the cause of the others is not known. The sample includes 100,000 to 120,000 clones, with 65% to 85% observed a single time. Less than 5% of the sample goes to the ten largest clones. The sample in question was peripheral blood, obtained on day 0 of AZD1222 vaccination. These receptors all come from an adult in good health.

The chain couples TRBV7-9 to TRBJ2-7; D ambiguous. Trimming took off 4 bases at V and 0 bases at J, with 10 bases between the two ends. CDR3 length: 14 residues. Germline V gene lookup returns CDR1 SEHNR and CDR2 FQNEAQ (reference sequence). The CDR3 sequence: CASSSDRSSYEQYF. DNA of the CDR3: TGTGCCAGCAGCTCCGATAGGAGCTCCTACGAGCAGTACTTC.

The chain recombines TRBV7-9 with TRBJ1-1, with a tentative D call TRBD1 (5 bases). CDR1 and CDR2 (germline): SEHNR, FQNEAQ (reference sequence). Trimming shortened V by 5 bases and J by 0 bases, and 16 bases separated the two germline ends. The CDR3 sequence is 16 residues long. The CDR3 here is CASSRTSGILNTEAFF. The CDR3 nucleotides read TGTGCCAGCAGCAGGACCTCAGGGATACTGAACACTGAAGCTTTCTTT. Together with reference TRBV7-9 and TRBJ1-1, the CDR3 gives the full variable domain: DTGVSQNPRHKITKRGQNVTFRCDPISEHNRLYWYRQTLGQGPEFLTYFQNEAQLEKSRLLSDRFSAERPKGSFSTLEIQRTEQGDSAMYLCASSRTSGILNTEAFFGQGTRLTVV.

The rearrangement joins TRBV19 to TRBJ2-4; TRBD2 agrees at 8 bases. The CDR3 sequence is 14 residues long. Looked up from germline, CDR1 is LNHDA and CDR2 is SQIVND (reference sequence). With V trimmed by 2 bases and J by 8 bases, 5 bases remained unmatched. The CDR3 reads CASSISGGADIQYF. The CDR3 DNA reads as TGTGCCAGTAGTATAAGCGGGGGAGCTGACATTCAGTACTTC.

For the CDR3, the DNA is TGCGCCAGCAGCTTGGGAGAGAACACTGAAGCTTTCTTT. Amino acid sequence: CASSLGENTEAFF. The J gene is TRBJ1-1, the V gene TRBV5-1; D is unclear. Germline CDR1 is SGHRS and CDR2 is YFSETQ. The CDR3 runs to 13 residues. Trimming took off 0 bases at V and 1 base at J, with 4 bases between the two ends.

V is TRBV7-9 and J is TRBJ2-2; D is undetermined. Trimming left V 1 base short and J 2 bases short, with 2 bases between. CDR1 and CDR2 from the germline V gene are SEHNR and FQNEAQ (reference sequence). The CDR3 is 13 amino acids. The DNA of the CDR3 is TGTGCCAGCAGCTTAGGTAACACCGGGGAGCTGTTTTTT. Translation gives CASSLGNTGELFF. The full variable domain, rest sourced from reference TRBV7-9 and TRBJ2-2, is DTGVSQNPRHKITKRGQNVTFRCDPISEHNRLYWYRQTLGQGPEFLTYFQNEAQLEKSRLLSDRFSAERPKGSFSTLEIQRTEQGDSAMYLCASSLGNTGELFFGEGSRLTVL.

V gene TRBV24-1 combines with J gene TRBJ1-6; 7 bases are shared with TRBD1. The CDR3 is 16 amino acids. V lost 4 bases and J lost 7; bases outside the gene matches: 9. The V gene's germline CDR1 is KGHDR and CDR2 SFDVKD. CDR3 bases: TGTGCCACCAGTGAAACGGCCCAGGGGGGGAATTCACCCCTCCACTTT. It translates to CATSETAQGGNSPLHF.

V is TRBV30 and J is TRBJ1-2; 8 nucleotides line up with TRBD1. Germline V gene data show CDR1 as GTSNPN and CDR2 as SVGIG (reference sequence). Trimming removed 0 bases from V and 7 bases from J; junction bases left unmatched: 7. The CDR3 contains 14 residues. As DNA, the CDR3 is TGTGCCTGGAGTGTACGGCAGGGGGCAACTGGCTACACCTTC. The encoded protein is CAWSVRQGATGYTF.

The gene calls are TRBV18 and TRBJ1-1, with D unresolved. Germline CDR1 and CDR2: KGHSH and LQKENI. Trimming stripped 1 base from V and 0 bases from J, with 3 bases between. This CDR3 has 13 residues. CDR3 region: CASSPRLNTEAFF. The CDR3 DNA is TGTGCCAGCTCACCACGGTTGAACACTGAAGCTTTCTTT. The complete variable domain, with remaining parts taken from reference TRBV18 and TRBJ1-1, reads NAGVMQNPRHLVRRRGQEARLRCSPMKGHSHVYWYRQLPEEGLKFMVYLQKENIIDESGMPKERFSAEFPKEGPSILRIQQVVRGDSAAYFCASSPRLNTEAFFGQGTRLTVV.

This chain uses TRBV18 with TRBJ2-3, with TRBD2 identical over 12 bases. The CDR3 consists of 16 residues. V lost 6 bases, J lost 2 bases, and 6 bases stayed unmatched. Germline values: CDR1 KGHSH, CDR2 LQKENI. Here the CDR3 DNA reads TGTGCCAGCTCCCCTACTAGCGGGGGGAACACAGATACGCAGTATTTT. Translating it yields CASSPTSGGNTDTQYF.

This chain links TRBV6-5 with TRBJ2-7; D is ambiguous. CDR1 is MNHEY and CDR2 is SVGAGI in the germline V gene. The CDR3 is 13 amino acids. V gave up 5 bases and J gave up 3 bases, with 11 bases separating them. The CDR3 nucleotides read TGTGCCAGCAGTCGGACGGTAAACTACGAGCAGTACTTC. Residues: CASSRTVNYEQYF.

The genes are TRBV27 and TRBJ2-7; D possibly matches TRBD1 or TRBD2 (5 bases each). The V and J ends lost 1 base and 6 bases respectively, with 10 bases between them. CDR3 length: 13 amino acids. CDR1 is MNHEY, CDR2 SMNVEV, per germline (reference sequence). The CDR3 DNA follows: TGTGCCAGCAGTTTATTAGGGGCGGGCGAGCAGTACTTC. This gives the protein CASSLLGAGEQYF.